This TCR beta chain was obtained from a study of identical twins. In germline, CDR1 is SGHAT, CDR2 FQNNGV. The V end was cut by 4 bases, the J end by 3 bases, with 12 bases between. CDR3 length: 14 residues. TCRdb passed the 5' RACE reads through MiXCR, listing each CDR3 protein once. Of 450,000 to 600,000 distinct CDR3 sequences listed, under 25% are singletons. This clonotype was recorded once. These data were likewise used in another study, on yellow fever vaccine responses in identical twins.

The sample comprised CD4+ T cells sorted from blood. This sequence originates from a woman in her late teens or twenties in good health. The V gene is TRBV11-2, the J gene TRBJ2-5, with a weak D call TRBD1 (6 bases). CDR3 sequence reads: CASSSNTGKETQYF. The CDR3 DNA sequence: TGTGCCAGCAGCTCGAATACAGGGAAAGAGACCCAGTACTTC.